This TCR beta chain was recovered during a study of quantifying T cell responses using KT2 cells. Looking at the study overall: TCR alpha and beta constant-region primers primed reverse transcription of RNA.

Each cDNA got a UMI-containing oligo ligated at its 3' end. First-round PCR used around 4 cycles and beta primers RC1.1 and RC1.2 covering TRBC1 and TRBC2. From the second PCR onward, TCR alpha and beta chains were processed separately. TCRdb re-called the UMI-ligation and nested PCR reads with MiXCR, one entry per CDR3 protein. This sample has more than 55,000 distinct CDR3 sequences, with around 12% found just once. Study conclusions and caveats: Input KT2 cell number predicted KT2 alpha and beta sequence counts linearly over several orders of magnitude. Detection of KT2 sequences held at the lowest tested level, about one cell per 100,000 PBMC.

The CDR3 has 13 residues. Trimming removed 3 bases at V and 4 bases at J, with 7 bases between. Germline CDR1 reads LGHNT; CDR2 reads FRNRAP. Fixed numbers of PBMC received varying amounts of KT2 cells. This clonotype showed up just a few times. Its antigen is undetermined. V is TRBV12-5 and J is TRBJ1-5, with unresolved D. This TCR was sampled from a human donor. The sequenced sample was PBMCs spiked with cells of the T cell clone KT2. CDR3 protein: CASGFLKNQPQHF. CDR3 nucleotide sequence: TGTGCTAGTGGTTTTTTAAAGAATCAGCCCCAGCATTTT.